Below are 19 T cell receptor beta chains sequenced from a single sample in a study of T cell clonality in common variable immunodeficiency. Study results and limitations: Fewer deletions and N-nucleotide insertions were reportedly seen in common variable immunodeficiency TCR beta sequences.

For these TCRs, the target antigens are not known. Some clones are missing from TCRdb's copy, which holds only in-frame ones; the method was immunoSEQ multiplex PCR. Recorded here are fewer than 35,000 clones, with no singletons, and the ten leading clones hold roughly 6.1%. The specimen was peripheral blood mononuclear cells. The source of these receptors is a human donor with common variable immunodeficiency.

In its sample, this clone was seen a few times. The CDR3 DNA, read in part, is TGTGCCAGTAGTATAGATCTCCGCAGTAACACTGAA. Its translation: CASSIDLRSNTE. The entire CDR3 protein reads CASSIDLRSNTEAFF. The chain has TRBV19 and TRBJ1-1; no reliable D call. The missing CDR3 end, 3 residues past where the read stops, is filled in from the germline J gene. The length of the CDR3 is 15 residues. Trimming left V 0 bases short and J 2 bases short, with 10 bases between. The germline CDR1 and CDR2 sequences are LNHDA and SQIVND (reference sequence).

This clone was seen many times. Read data end 3 residues before the CDR3 end; the end is taken from the germline J gene. This chain connects TRBV2 to TRBJ1-5; tentative D call: TRBD1 (5 bases). Germline CDR1 is SNHLY and CDR2 is FYNNEI. There are 15 residues in the CDR3. The V end was cut by 4 bases, the J end by 2 bases, with 12 bases between. Partial CDR3 DNA: TGTGCCAGCAGTGCATCAGGGCTCCGCAATCAGCCC. As protein: CASSASGLRNQP. The whole CDR3 is CASSASGLRNQPQHF.

This clone was seen a handful of times. The read ends 3 residues before the CDR3 terminus; that terminus is restored from the germline J gene. The V call is TRBV7-9, the J call TRBJ2-5; 9 positions agree with TRBD1. From germline, CDR1 is SEHNR and CDR2 FQNEAQ (reference sequence). This CDR3 region has 15 residues. V dropped 3 bases and J dropped 2; count of bases not matched to a gene: 4. CDR3 in amino acids: CASSLRTGAQETQYF. The part of the CDR3 DNA that was read is TGTGCCAGCAGCTTGAGGACAGGGGCTCAAGAGACC.

The covered CDR3 bases are TGTGCCTGGAGCCCCGGGATAAGGGGTGAAAAA. Translated, it gives CAWSPGIRGEK. The CDR3, in full, reads CAWSPGIRGEKLFF. J is TRBJ1-4 and V is TRBV30; maybe TRBD1 (5 bases). The sequenced fragment ends 3 residues before the CDR3 boundary, so the rest is inferred from the germline J gene. Germline V gene lookup returns CDR1 GTSNPN and CDR2 SVGIG (reference sequence). Trimming left V 3 bases short and J 7 bases short, with 15 bases between. CDR3 length equals 14 residues.

In this sample, this clone turned up many times. The CDR3 is cut off 3 residues early in the read; its end comes from the germline J gene. The V gene is TRBV11-2, the J gene TRBJ2-1, with 8 bases identical to TRBD1. The CDR3 has 15 amino acids. V lost 4 bases to trimming and J lost 3 bases; unmatched junction nucleotides: 5. The germline V gene encodes CDR1 SGHAT and CDR2 FQNNGV. Here the CDR3 reads CASSSDRGLYNEQFF. The sequenced part of the CDR3 DNA is TGTGCCAGCAGCTCCGACAGGGGCCTCTACAATGAG.

This clone was seen a handful of times. The CDR3 goes on 3 residues after the read ends, and that part is filled in from the germline J gene. This chain joins TRBV5-1 and TRBJ1-6, with a possible D match to TRBD1 (5 bases). Germline-derived CDR1 and CDR2 are SGHRS and YFSETQ. The CDR3 runs to 15 residues. V lost 2 bases to trimming and J lost 4 bases, with 10 bases between them. The sequenced CDR3 bases are TGCGCCAGCAGCTTTGACAGTTCTTATAATTCACCC. Translating gives CASSFDSSYNSP. The whole CDR3 sequence is CASSFDSSYNSPLHF.

This clone turned up a few times. The CDR3 end is not reached by the read, which stops 3 residues before it; the germline J gene fills it in. The chain links TRBV6-1 to TRBJ1-2; D may be TRBD1 (5 bases). Germline V gene sequence: CDR1 MNHNS, CDR2 SASEGT. Deletions cut 0 bases from V and 4 bases from J, with 12 bases between. The CDR3 has 15 amino acids. The CDR3 loop reads CASSEAVSGVYGYTF. The sequenced CDR3 bases are TGTGCCAGCAGTGAAGCGGTCTCGGGGGTCTATGGC.

This clone occurred many times. From the germline J gene comes the end of the CDR3, since the read stops 3 residues before it. The chain is built from TRBV29-1 and TRBJ2-3; 11 positions match TRBD1. The CDR3 extends over 15 amino acids. The V and J ends lost 5 bases and 0 bases, in that order; junction bases with no gene match: 4. The germline gives CDR1 SQVTM, CDR2 ANQGSEA. CDR3 bases read: TGCAGCGTTCTAGGACAGGGGGCTAGCACAGATACG. The encoded protein is CSVLGQGASTDT. The full-length CDR3 reads as CSVLGQGASTDTQYF.

This clone was observed at least ten times. Sequencing ends 3 residues short of the CDR3 end; the germline J gene provides the rest. The V and J genes are TRBV20-1 and TRBJ2-1; weak D call: TRBD2 (6 bases). The germline V gene encodes CDR1 DFQATT and CDR2 SNEGSKA (reference sequence). The V end lost 0 bases, the J end lost 8 bases, and 14 bases lay between the germline ends. The CDR3 consists of 14 residues. The part of the CDR3 DNA that was read is TGCAGTGCTAGAGATAACGGAGGGGCACATGAG. It codes for CSARDNGGAHE. The full CDR3 sequence reads CSARDNGGAHEQFF.

Comment on this clone: The read stops 3 residues short of the end of the CDR3; the missing end is completed from the germline J gene. The chain recombines TRBV6-1 with TRBJ1-6; D remains unclear. CDR3 length: 14 residues. V lost 4 bases to trimming and J lost 4 bases, with 8 bases between them. CDR1 and CDR2 (germline): MNHNS, SASEGT. The chain's CDR3 is CASSASGYNSPLHF. The covered CDR3 bases are TGTGCCAGCAGTGCTAGTGGTTATAATTCACCC.

In its sample, this clone was seen many times. The read terminates 3 residues ahead of where the CDR3 ends, so the germline J gene completes it. The chain links TRBV3-1 (or the pseudogene TRBV3-2) to TRBJ2-1, with 12 nucleotides matching TRBD2. The germline gives CDR1 LGHDT, CDR2 YNNKEL (reference sequence). J lost 4 bases, V lost 4 bases, and 11 bases had no gene match. This CDR3 comprises 18 residues. Here the CDR3 reads CASSPTLLAGGHYNEQFF. Partial CDR3 DNA: TGTGCCAGCAGCCCGACCCTACTAGCGGGGGGCCATTACAATGAG.

At least ten counts were recorded for this clone. CDR3 DNA, as far as it was read: TGCAGCGTACGGCCAACTCCGGGTGAG. It codes for CSVRPTPGE. The CDR3, in full, reads CSVRPTPGEQFF. This chain joins TRBV29-1 and TRBJ2-1; no definite D call. The CDR3 end lies 3 residues beyond the end of the read and is filled in from the germline J gene. CDR1 and CDR2 (germline): SQVTM, ANQGSEA. V lost 6 bases and J lost 9, with 15 bases in between. CDR3 length: 12 residues.

A word on this clone: The CDR3 goes on 3 residues after the read ends, and that part is filled in from the germline J gene. V is TRBV7-9 and J is TRBJ2-7, with D perhaps matching TRBD1 (6 bases). The CDR3 has 15 residues. Germline loops: CDR1 SEHNR, CDR2 FQNEAQ (reference sequence). V was cut by 0 bases and J by 1 base, with 10 bases left in between. CDR3 residues: CASSLADSFSYEQYF. CDR3 DNA, as far as it was read: TGTGCCAGCAGCTTAGCGGACAGCTTTTCCTACGAG.

With respect to this clone: The read stops 3 residues short of the end of the CDR3; the missing end is completed from the germline J gene. The chain uses TRBV2 and TRBJ2-3, with TRBD1 as a possible D gene (5 bases). V gave up 7 bases and J gave up 1 base, with 18 bases separating them. The CDR3 covers 16 residues. Germline lookup yields CDR1 SNHLY and CDR2 FYNNEI. CDR3 DNA, as far as it was read: TGTGCCAGCATGAGAGACAGCCCCTCTGGCACAGATACG. Translated, it gives CASMRDSPSGTDT. The complete CDR3 protein is CASMRDSPSGTDTQYF.

In its sample, this clone was seen a few times. The sequence runs out 3 residues before the end of the CDR3; the remainder is reconstructed from the germline J gene. The chain has TRBV19 and TRBJ2-7; 8 bases are a match to TRBD1. Trimming removed 5 bases from V and 4 bases from J; junction bases left unmatched: 4. CDR3 length: 13 residues. CDR1 and CDR2 from the germline V gene are LNHDA and SQIVND (reference sequence). Incomplete CDR3 DNA: TGTGCCAGTAGTCAACAGGGGGAATACGAG. Protein sequence: CASSQQGEYE. The CDR3 in full is CASSQQGEYEQYF.

The sample holds a few counts of this clone. The CDR3 end lies 3 residues beyond the end of the read and is filled in from the germline J gene. The rearrangement uses TRBV2 and TRBJ2-1, with 7 bases fitting TRBD1. Germline CDR1 and CDR2: SNHLY and FYNNEI. This CDR3 region has 16 residues. Unmatched junction bases numbered 3, after V lost 0 bases and J lost 1 base. CDR3 DNA (partial): TGTGCCAGCAGTGAAGCGCCGGGACAGTCCTACAATGAG. Translating gives CASSEAPGQSYNE. The complete CDR3 sequence is CASSEAPGQSYNEQFF. Based on the CDR3 plus reference TRBV2 and TRBJ2-1, the full variable domain is EPEVTQTPSHQVTQMGQEVILRCVPISNHLYFYWYRQILGQKVEFLVSFYNNEISEKSEIFDDQFSVERPDGSNFTLKIRSTKLEDSAMYFCASSEAPGQSYNEQFFGPGTRLTVL.

Only a few counts were recorded for this clone. The CDR3 end is not reached by the read, which stops 3 residues before it; the germline J gene fills it in. The genes are TRBV5-1 and TRBJ1-5, with D unclear. This CDR3 region has 14 residues. CDR1 SGHRS and CDR2 YFSETQ come from the germline V gene. Trimming removed 0 bases at V and 4 bases at J, with 8 bases between. The part of the CDR3 DNA that was read is TGCGCCAGCAGCTTGGACAGCCCGAATCAGCCC. Encoded protein: CASSLDSPNQP. The entire CDR3 protein is CASSLDSPNQPQHF. The full variable domain, rest sourced from reference TRBV5-1 and TRBJ1-5, is KAGVTQTPRYLIKTRGQQVTLSCSPISGHRSVSWYQQTPGQGLQFLFEYFSETQRNKGNFPGRFSGRQFSNSRSEMNVSTLELGDSALYLCASSLDSPNQPQHFGDGTRLSIL.

The CDR3: CASSPSQGAGNQPQHF. The covered CDR3 bases are TGTGCCAGCAGCCCTAGTCAGGGCGCGGGCAATCAGCCC. The chain uses TRBV7-3 and TRBJ1-5, with TRBD1 as a possible D gene (5 bases). The read stops 3 residues short of the end of the CDR3; the missing end is completed from the germline J gene. This CDR3 contains 16 residues. CDR1 and CDR2 (germline): SGHTA, FQGTGA. With 5 bases removed from V and 2 bases from J, the gap between germline ends came to 16 bases. The variable domain in full, with the rest retrieved from reference TRBV7-3 and TRBJ1-5, is GAGVSQTPSNKVTEKGKYVELRCDPISGHTALYWYRQSLGQGPEFLIYFQGTGAADDSGLPNDRFFAVRPEGSVSTLKIQRTERGDSAVYLCASSPSQGAGNQPQHFGDGTRLSIL.

This clone was seen repeatedly, ten times or more. The sequenced CDR3 bases are TGTGCCTGGAGTGTATCCACCCGGGTCGGGGTCGCCGTGACTGAA. Protein: CAWSVSTRVGVAVTE. The CDR3 in its entirety is CAWSVSTRVGVAVTEAFF. The V call is TRBV30, the J call TRBJ1-1; D remains unclear. The read stops 3 residues short of the end of the CDR3; the missing end is completed from the germline J gene. V lost 0 bases and J 5 bases, leaving 25 bases between the germline ends. In germline, CDR1 is GTSNPN, CDR2 SVGIG (reference sequence). The CDR3 consists of 18 residues.